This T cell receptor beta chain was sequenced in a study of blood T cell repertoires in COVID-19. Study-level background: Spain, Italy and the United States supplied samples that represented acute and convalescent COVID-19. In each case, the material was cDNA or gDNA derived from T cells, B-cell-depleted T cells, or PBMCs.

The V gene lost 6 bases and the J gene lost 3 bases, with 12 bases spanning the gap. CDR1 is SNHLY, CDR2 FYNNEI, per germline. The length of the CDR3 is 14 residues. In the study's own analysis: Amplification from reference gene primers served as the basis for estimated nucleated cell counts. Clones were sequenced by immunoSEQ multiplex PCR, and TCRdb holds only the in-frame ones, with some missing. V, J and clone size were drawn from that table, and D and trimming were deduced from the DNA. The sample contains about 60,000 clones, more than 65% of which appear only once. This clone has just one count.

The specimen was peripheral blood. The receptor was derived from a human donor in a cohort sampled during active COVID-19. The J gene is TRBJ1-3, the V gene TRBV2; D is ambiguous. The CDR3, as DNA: TGTGCCAGCAGGGAGCACCTTAGTGGAAACACCATATATTTT. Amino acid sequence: CASREHLSGNTIYF.